The 2 T cell receptor beta chains below all came from one sample that was sequenced in a study of blood T cell repertoires in COVID-19. This table comes from immunoSEQ multiplex PCR, and its TCRdb copy is limited to in-frame clones, with some not included. Of 200,000 to 300,000 clones listed, around 86% are singletons. What was sequenced was peripheral blood. Receptors were obtained from a man aged 80 or over with acute or convalescent COVID-19.

The J gene is TRBJ2-1, the V gene TRBV27; TRBD1 is a possible D gene (5 bases). CDR3 length equals 13 residues. V gave up 5 bases and J gave up 10 bases, with 15 bases separating them. The germline V gene has CDR1 MNHEY and CDR2 SMNVEV (reference sequence). This CDR3 is CASSVSARVEQFF. The CDR3 nucleotides read TGTGCCAGCAGTGTTTCCGCCAGGGTAGAGCAGTTCTTC.

The chain joins TRBV10-3 to TRBJ2-3, with 10 bases lining up with TRBD2. In germline, CDR1 is ENHRY, CDR2 SYGVKD. The CDR3 totals 15 residues. Germline trimming cut 10 bases from V and 4 bases from J; bases unmatched to any gene: 11. The CDR3 protein is CATRVASGGSDTQYF. CDR3 in DNA: TGTGCCACCCGGGTGGCTAGCGGGGGCTCAGATACGCAGTATTTT.